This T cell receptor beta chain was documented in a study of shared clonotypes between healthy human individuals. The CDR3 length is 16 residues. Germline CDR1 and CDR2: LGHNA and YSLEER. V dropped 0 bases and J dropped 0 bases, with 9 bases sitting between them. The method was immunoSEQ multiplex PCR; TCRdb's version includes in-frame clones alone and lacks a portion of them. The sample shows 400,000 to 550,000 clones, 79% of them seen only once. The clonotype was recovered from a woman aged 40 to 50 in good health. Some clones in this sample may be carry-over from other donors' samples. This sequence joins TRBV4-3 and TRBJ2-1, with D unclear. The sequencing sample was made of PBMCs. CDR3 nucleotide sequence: TGCGCCAGCAGCCAAGAGTACCCCAGCTCCTACAATGAGCAGTTCTTC. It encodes CASSQEYPSSYNEQFF.